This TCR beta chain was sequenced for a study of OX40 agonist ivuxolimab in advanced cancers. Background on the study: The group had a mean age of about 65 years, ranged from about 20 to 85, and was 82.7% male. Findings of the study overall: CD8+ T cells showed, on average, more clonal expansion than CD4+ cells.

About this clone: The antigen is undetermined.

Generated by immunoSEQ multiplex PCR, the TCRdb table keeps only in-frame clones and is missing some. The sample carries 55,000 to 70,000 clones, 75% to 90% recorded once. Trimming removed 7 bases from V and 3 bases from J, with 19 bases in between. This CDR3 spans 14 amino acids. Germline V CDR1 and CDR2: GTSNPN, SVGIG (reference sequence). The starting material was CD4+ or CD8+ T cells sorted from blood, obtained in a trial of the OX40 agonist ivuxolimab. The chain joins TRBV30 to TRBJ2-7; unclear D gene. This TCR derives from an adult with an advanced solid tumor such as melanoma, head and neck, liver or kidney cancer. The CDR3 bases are TGTGCCTCCCAGACATCTTTCCCCCTCTACGAGCAGTACTTC. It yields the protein CASQTSFPLYEQYF.